This TCR beta chain stems from a study of CD8+CD57+ T cells in acquired aplastic anemia (dated by TCRdb to the late 2010s). Broadly, across the study: A mean of about 3.2 ug of DNA, ranging from about 0.19 to 30 ug, was extracted from sorted CD4+ and CD8+ cells. An average of approximately 10 million reads for CD4+ cells and under 13 million reads for CD8+ cells was obtained from healthy donor samples.

Details on this clonotype: Its antigen is still unknown. The input lacks base qualities; no much larger clone sits a single base away.

Genomic DNA served as template for TCR beta VDJ combination and CDR3 sequence profiling. An Illumina HiSeq 2000 was used for TCR repertoire sequencing. On the authors' methods: Repertoire assessment relied on Simpson's diversity index, CDR3 size and DJ length profiles, and TRBV/TRBJ rearrangement plots. The immunodominant clone was defined as the most abundant DNA sequence in deep sequencing data. CDR3 amino acid sequences were checked for sharing between subjects and were compared against published repertoires and the VDJdb database. TCRdb ran its own pipeline on the public reads, namely fastp trimming at Q25 and MiXCR clone calling, and kept in-frame beta chains. Each CDR3 protein gets just one entry, which takes the most common genes and DNA from the rows behind it. TCRdb assigned the V and J calls; the authors' analysis was not used. Within this sample are approximately 170,000 distinct CDR3 sequences, with 50% to 75% of them counted one time only. The ten largest account for roughly 42% of the sample.

The study deep-sequenced TCR repertoires of sorted CD4+ and CD8+ blood T cells from severe aplastic anemia patients and healthy subjects. Ficoll-Paque density gradient centrifugation was used to isolate peripheral blood mononuclear cells. Before DNA extraction, CD4+ and CD8+ T cells were sorted with FACS or magnetic beads. Results and caveats for the whole study, not just this receptor: Around 30 CD8+ CDR3 sequences were found to be shared between patients and controls, but these sequences appeared to be highly expressed in patients and within the immunodominant clones of the patients. CD8+ Simpson's diversity did not differ significantly between patients and healthy controls (P=0.060).

V is trimmed back by 2 bases and J by 4 bases, and the junction contains 1 base that no gene match accounts for. CDR1 SEHNR and CDR2 FQNEAQ are derived from the germline V gene (reference sequence). From the cysteine up to the phenylalanine, the CDR3 has a length of 15 residues. Here the CDR3 DNA is all that survives: 45 bases in frame from base 1. Specimen: sorted CD4+, CD8+, or CD8+CD57+ T cells (not recorded which) from PBMCs. The clonotype originates from a human donor in good health. This sequence uses TRBV7-9 and TRBJ2-2; a stretch of 10 junction bases matches TRBD2. The DNA is TGTGCCAGCAGCTTAAGCGGGGGGGCCACCGGGGAGCTGTTTTTT. Its protein product is CASSLSGGATGELFF.